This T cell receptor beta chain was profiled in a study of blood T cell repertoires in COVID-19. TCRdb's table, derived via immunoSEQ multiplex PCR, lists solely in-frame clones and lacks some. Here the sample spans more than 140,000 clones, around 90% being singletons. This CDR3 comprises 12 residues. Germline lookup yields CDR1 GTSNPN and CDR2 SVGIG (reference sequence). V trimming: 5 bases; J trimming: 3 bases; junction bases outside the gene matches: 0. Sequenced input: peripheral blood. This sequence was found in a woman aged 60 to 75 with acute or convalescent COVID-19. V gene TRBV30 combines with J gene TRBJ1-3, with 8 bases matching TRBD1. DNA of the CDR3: TGTGCCTGGGACAGGGGTGGAAACACCATATATTTT. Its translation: CAWDRGGNTIYF. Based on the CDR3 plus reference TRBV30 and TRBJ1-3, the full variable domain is SQTIHQWPATLVQPVGSPLSLECTVEGTSNPNLYWYRQAAGRGLQLLFYSVGIGQISSEVPQNLSASRPQDRQFILSSKKLLLSDSGFYLCAWDRGGNTIYFGEGSWLTVV.